This T cell receptor beta chain was observed in a study of T cells in localized non-small cell lung cancer. The V end was cut by 1 base, the J end by 10 bases, with 16 bases between. The CDR3 is 14 residues long. From germline, CDR1 is MNHEY and CDR2 SVGAGI. As regards this clone: Its antigen remains unknown.

The protocol was immunoSEQ multiplex PCR, while the TCRdb copy is restricted to in-frame clones and leaves out a portion. The sample lists tens of thousands of clones, 75% to 90% occurring once. General study results and limits: Highest T cell clonality was seen in uninvolved adjacent lung, surpassing that measured in tumor.

Source: peripheral blood, taken before any cancer treatment. V gene TRBV6-5 combines with J gene TRBJ1-1; D is ambiguous. This clonotype was sampled from a man between 40 and 70 years old with stage I lung adenocarcinoma. For the CDR3, the DNA is TGTGCCAGCAGTTACTTAATGACTCCACTGGGAGCTTTCTTT. Protein sequence: CASSYLMTPLGAFF.